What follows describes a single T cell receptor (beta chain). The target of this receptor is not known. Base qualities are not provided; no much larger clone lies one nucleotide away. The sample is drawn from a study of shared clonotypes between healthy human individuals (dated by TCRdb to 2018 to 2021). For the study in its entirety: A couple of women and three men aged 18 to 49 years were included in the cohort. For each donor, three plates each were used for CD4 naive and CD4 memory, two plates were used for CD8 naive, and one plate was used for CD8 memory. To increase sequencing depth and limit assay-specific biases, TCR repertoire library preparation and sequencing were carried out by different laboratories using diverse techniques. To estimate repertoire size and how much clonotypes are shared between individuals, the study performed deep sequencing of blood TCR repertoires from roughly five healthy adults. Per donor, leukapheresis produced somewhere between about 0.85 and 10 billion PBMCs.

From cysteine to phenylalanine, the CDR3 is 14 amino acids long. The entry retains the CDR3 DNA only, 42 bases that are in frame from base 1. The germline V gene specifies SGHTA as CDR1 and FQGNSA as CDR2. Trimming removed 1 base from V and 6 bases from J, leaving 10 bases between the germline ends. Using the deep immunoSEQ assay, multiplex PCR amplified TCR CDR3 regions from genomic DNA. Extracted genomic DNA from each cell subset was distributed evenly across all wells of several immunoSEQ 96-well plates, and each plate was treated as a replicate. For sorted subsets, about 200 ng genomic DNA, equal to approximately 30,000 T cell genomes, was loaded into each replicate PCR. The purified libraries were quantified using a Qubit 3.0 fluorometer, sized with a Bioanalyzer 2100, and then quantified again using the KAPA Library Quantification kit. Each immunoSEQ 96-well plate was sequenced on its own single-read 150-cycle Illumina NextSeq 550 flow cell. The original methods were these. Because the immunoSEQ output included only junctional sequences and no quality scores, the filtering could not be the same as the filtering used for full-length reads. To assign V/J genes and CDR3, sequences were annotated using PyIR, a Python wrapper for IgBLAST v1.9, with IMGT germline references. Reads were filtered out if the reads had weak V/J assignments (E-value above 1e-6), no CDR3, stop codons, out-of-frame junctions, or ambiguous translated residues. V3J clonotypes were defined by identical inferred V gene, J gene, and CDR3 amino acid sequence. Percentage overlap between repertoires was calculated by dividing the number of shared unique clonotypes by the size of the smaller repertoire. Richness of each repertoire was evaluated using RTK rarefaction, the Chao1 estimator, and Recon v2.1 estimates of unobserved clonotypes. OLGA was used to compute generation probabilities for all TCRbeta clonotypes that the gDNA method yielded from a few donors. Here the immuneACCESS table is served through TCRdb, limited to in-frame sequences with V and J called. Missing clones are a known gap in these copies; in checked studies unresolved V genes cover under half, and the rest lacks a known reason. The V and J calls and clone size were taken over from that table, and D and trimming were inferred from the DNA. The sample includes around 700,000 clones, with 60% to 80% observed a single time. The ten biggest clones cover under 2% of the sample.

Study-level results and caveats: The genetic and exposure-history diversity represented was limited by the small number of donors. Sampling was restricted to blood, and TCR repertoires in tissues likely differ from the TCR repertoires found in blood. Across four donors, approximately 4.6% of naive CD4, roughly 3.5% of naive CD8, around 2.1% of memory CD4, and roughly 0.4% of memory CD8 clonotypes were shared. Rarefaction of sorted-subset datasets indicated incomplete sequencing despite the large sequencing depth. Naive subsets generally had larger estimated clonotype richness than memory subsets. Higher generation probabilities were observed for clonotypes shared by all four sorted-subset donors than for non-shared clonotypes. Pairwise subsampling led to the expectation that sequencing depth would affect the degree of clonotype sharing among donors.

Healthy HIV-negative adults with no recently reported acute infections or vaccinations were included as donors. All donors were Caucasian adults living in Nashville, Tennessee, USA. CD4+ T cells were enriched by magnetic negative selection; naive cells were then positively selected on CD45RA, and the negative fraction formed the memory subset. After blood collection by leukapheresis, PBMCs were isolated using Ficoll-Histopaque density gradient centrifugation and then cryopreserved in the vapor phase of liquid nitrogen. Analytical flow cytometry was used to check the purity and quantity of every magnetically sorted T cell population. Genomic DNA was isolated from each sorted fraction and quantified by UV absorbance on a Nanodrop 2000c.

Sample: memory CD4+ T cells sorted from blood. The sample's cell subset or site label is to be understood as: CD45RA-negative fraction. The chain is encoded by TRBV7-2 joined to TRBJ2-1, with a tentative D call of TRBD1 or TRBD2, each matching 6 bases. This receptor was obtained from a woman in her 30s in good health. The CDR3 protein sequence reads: CASSLVPGANEQFF. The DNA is TGTGCCAGCAGCTTAGTACCGGGGGCCAATGAGCAGTTCTTC.